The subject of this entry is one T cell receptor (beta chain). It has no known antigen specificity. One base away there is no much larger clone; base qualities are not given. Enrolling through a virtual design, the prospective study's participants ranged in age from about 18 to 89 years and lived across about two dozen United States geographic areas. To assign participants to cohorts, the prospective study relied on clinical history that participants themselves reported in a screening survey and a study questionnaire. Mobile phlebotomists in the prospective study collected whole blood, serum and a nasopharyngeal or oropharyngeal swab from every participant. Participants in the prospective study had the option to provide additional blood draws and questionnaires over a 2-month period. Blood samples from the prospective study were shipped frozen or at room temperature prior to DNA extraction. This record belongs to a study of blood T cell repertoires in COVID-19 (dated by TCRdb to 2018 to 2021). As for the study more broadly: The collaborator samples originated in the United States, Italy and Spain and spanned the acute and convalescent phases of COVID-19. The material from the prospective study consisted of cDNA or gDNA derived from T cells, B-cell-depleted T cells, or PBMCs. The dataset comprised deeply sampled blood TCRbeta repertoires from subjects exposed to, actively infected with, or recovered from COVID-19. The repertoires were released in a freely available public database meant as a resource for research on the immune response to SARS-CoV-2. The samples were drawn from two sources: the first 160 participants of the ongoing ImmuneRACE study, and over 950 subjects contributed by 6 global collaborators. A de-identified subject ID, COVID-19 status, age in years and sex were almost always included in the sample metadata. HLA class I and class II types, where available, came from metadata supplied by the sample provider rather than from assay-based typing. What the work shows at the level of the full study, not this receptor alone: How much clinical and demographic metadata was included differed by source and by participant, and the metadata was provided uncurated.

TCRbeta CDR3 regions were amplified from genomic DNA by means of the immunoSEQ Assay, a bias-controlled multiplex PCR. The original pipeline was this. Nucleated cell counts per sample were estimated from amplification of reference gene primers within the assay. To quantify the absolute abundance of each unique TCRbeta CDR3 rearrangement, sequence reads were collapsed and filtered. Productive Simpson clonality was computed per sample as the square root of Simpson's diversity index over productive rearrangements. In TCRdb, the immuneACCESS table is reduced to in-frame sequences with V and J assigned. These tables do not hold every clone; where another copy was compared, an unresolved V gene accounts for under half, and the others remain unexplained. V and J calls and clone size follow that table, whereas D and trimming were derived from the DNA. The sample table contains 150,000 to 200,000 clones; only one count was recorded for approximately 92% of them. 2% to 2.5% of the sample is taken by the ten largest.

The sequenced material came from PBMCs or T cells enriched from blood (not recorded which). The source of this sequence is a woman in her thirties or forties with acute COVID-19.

CDR3 protein: CATAGSDTQYF. The nucleotide sequence is given as TGTGCCACCGCAGGGTCAGATACGCAGTATTTT. The sequence links TRBV6-5 to TRBJ2-3; TRBD1 could be the D gene, as 5 bases match. Trimming at the junction amounts to 10 bases on V and 4 bases on J, and the germline ends lie 9 bases apart. CDR1 and CDR2 were assigned from the germline V gene as MNHEY and SVGAGI. The CDR3 spans 11 residues, from the cysteine through the phenylalanine. Just the 33-base CDR3 DNA is kept, in frame starting at base 1.